This T cell receptor beta chain was obtained from a study of human T cells and chemical hapten exposure (dated by TCRdb to the early 2020s). Looking at the study overall: For sensitization, 2% DPC in acetone was applied to a 2 cm by 2 cm area of upper inner arm skin. Throughout the study period of 20 to 30 weeks, patients also received therapeutic DPC doses to the scalp every week. Patch testing was done on the upper back using Finn chambers containing 0.01% DPC, and results were scored after 6 days according to International Contact Dermatitis Research Group standards. The patient cohort, mostly female, included alopecia areata with under or over 50% scalp involvement, alopecia totalis and alopecia universalis. Libraries were pooled for sequencing, and variation in per-sample TCR yields was attributed mainly to small differences in library volumes within the pool. This study followed changes in the peripheral blood TCR repertoire in vivo during primary and secondary sensitization of alopecia patients to the hapten diphenylcyclopropenone (DPC). Patient blood was sampled pre-sensitization (week 0) and at 2, 6 and about 24 weeks after DPC sensitization. Twenty-nine alopecia patients gave blood for TCR sequencing at one to four time points (pre-sensitization, 2, 6 and 24 weeks). General conclusions and limits of the study: Repeated subsampling changed both the strength of the expansion versus patch-test correlation and the threshold at which the correlation became significant. No change with DPC sensitization was found in the number of TCRs above 1 in 1000 frequency, and no evidence of global repertoire structure alterations was found. All patients had alopecia, a presumed autoimmune disease, so their immune response might differ from that of healthy individuals. Compared with pre-sensitization or healthy control sets, expanded TCRs formed significantly more large CDR3 similarity clusters, which is consistent with antigen-driven responses. Patch test score correlated positively with the number of PT1 expanded TCRs, reaching significance at thresholds 8, 16 and 32 but not at 4.

What this sample's time point label stands for: pre-sensitization, week 0. According to the study, the label for this sample's treatment or condition signals: therapeutic diphenylcyclopropenone sensitization with weekly scalp DPC. At every patch-test visit, the blood draw took place before the patch test was put on. Patients were eligible if aged 18 to 70, diagnosed with alopecia and judged suitable for DPC therapy, and pregnant patients were excluded. Total RNA was extracted from unfractionated whole blood collected in Tempus Blood RNA tubes. The library was prepared using RACE. Sequencing relied on a NextSeq 500. Library preparation attached unique molecular identifiers to individual cDNA molecules for quantitative, reproducible TCR counting. Each blood RNA sample was used to sequence both TCR alpha and TCR beta chains. The authors' analysis ran thus. Samples had a median of 95,638 TCRs, with a range from roughly 23,224 to 700,000. V, J and CDR3 annotation of the TCR reads was carried out using the Decombinator software suite. For PS versus PT1 abundance plots, all samples were subsampled to the same number of TCRs (28,000). Expanded TCRs were defined as absent before sensitization and observed at least eight times at the 2-week time point. In TCRdb, the public reads were trimmed at Q25 with fastp and aligned with MiXCR, with productive beta chains retained. Every distinct CDR3 protein forms one entry, paired with its most common genes and DNA. It is TCRdb's table, rather than the study itself, that gives the V and J calls and clone size. The sample records some 300,000 distinct CDR3 sequences, 5.5% of which are singletons. The ten largest clones add up to more than 8% of the sample.

This clonotype showed up just a few times. Its antigen is still unknown. Base qualities were left out, and no much larger clone turns up one base away. The source is a woman between 18 and 30 years old with alopecia areata. Some clones in this sample may be carry-over from other donors' samples. The material sequenced was whole blood, taken in connection with sensitization to the hapten diphenylcyclopropenone (DPC).

The DNA reads TGTGCCAGCAGTTTTTTGAGGGGGGTTGCCGGGGAGCTGTTTTTT. It is translated as CASSFLRGVAGELFF. The sequence joins TRBV12-3 or TRBV12-4 to TRBJ2-2, with the D call tentatively TRBD1 or TRBD2, each fitting 6 bases. Inclusive of the bounding cysteine and phenylalanine, the CDR3 is 15 residues long. The DNA shown is the 45-base CDR3, in frame from base 1. The junction carries 14 bases between V and J, which are trimmed by 3 bases and 6 bases respectively.